The 5 T cell receptor beta chains in this list originate from one sample, sequenced in a study of T-cell memory formation after mild COVID-19. TCRdb used MiXCR to reprocess the 5' RACE reads, holding one entry per CDR3 protein. The data contain roughly 450,000 distinct CDR3 sequences, 18% of them singletons. The sample was PBMCs or a T cell subset sorted from them (not recorded which). The origin of the receptors is an adult woman who had mild COVID-19 (a few samples of this study predate the infection). Cell type and time point are not known.

This chain uses TRBV21-1 with TRBJ1-5. TRBV21-1 represents a pseudogene. This CDR3 is 16 amino acids long. In nucleotides, the CDR3 is TGTGCCAGCCCACCAGAGAAAGGCCGTAGCAATCAGCCCCAGCATTTT. It yields the protein CASPPEKGRSNQPQHF.

This clonotype was counted only a few times. The rearrangement joins TRBV29-1 to TRBJ2-7; 7 nucleotides line up with TRBD2. With 5 bases clipped from V and 4 bases from J, the junction kept 8 bases outside the gene matches. Germline-derived CDR1 and CDR2 are SQVTM and ANQGSEA. This CDR3 comprises 13 residues. The CDR3 is CSVLAVGYYEQYF. In DNA, the CDR3 is TGCAGCGTTCTAGCGGTCGGGTATTACGAGCAGTACTTC.

J is TRBJ2-3 and V is TRBV12-3 or TRBV12-4, with TRBD2 matching over 7 bases. This CDR3 is built from 14 residues. Unmatched junction bases numbered 6, after V lost 1 base and J lost 8 bases. CDR3 sequence (DNA): TGTGCCAGCAGTTTAGTGGGAGGGCAGGTTACGCAGTATTTT. Protein product: CASSLVGGQVTQYF.

This rearrangement joins TRBV12-3 or TRBV12-4 to TRBJ1-1; unclear D gene. Trimming took off 0 bases at V and 0 bases at J, with 5 bases between the two ends. This CDR3 has 14 residues. The CDR3 DNA follows: TGTGCCAGCAGTTTAGCGCTTCTGAACACTGAAGCTTTCTTT. Protein product: CASSLALLNTEAFF.

The chain links TRBV7-8 to TRBJ2-3; D unclear. From germline, CDR1 is SGHVS and CDR2 FQNEAQ. This CDR3 has 15 residues. Trimming stripped 4 bases from V and 1 base from J, with 12 bases between. CDR3 in amino acids: CASSSNSWGTDTQYF. CDR3 nucleotides: TGTGCCAGCAGCTCAAACTCGTGGGGCACAGATACGCAGTATTTT. The complete variable domain, with remaining parts taken from reference TRBV7-8 and TRBJ2-3, reads GAGVSQSPRYKVAKRGQDVALRCDPISGHVSLFWYQQALGQGPEFLTYFQNEAQLDKSGLPSDRFFAERPEGSVSTLKIQRTQQEDSAVYLCASSSNSWGTDTQYFGPGTRLTVL.